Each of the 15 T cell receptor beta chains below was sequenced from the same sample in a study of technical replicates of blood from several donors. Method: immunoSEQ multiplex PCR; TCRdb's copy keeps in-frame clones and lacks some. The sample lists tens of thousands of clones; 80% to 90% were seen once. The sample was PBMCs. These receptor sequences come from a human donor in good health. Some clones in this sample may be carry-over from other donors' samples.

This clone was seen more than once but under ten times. The CDR3 DNA reads TGTGCCAGCTCGCAATCCGGGACAGAAAATTCACCCCTCCACTTT. Translating gives CASSQSGTENSPLHF. The chain uses TRBV18 and TRBJ1-6; 7 bases agree with TRBD1. The junction had 9 bases not matched to a gene; V was cut back by 6 bases and J by 7 bases. Germline CDR1 reads KGHSH; CDR2 reads LQKENI. The CDR3 contains 15 residues.

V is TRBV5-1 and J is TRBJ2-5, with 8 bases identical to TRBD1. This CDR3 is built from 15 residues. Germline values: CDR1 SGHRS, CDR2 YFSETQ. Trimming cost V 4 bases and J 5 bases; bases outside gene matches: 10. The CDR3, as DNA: TGCGCCAGCAGCACGCAGGTCAGGGGGCCCGAGACCCAGTACTTC. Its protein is CASSTQVRGPETQYF.

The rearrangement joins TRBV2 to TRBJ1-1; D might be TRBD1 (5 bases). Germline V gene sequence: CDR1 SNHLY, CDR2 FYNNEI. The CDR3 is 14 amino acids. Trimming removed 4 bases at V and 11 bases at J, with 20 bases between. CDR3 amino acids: CASSGDRTGEVAFF. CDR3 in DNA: TGTGCCAGCAGTGGAGACCGGACGGGGGAGGTGGCTTTCTTT.

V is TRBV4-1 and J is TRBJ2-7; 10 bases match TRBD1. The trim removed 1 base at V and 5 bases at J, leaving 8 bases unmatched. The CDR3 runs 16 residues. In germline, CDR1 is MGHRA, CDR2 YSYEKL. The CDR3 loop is CASSQGPGQGSHEQYF. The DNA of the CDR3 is TGCGCCAGCAGCCAAGGACCGGGACAGGGGAGCCACGAGCAGTACTTC.

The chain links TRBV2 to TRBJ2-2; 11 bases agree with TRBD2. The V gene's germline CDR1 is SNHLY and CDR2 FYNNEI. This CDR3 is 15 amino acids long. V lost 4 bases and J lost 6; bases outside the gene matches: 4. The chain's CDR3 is CASSGSGGASGELFF. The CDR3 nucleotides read TGTGCCAGCAGTGGTAGCGGGGGGGCCTCCGGGGAGCTGTTTTTT.

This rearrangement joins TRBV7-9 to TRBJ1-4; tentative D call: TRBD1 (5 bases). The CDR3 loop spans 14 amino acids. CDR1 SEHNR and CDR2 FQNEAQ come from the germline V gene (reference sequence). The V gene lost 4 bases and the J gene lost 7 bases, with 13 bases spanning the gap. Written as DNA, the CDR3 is TGTGCCAGCAGCTCTACGGGGGGAGGTGAAAAACTGTTTTTT. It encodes CASSSTGGGEKLFF.

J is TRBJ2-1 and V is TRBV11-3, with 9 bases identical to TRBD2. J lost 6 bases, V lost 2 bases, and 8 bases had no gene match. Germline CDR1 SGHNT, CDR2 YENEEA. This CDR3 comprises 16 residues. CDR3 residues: CASSLYVTSGLNEQFF. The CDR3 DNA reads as TGTGCCAGCAGCTTATATGTGACTAGCGGACTCAATGAGCAGTTCTTC.

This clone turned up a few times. In DNA, the CDR3 is TGTGCCAGCAGACAAGGAGGACAGGGGTTGTACTCACCCCTCCACTTT. As protein: CASRQGGQGLYSPLHF. The chain recombines TRBV7-9 with TRBJ1-6; 9 nucleotides line up with TRBD1. The CDR3 has 16 residues. The V and J ends lost 6 bases and 10 bases, in that order; junction bases with no gene match: 13. Germline lookup yields CDR1 SEHNR and CDR2 FQNEAQ (reference sequence).

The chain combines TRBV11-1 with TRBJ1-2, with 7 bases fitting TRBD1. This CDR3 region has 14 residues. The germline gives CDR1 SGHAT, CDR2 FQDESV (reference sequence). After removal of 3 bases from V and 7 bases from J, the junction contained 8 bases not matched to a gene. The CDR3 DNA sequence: TGTGCCAGCAGCTTTGCCCAGGGGGAACTTGGCTACACCTTC. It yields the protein CASSFAQGELGYTF.

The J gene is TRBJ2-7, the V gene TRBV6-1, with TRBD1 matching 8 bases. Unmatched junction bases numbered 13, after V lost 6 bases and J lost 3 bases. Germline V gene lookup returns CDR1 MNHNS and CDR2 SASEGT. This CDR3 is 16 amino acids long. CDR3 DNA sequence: TGTGCCAGCAGCGAACAGGGTCAGGGGGCGTTCTACGAGCAGTACTTC. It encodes CASSEQGQGAFYEQYF.

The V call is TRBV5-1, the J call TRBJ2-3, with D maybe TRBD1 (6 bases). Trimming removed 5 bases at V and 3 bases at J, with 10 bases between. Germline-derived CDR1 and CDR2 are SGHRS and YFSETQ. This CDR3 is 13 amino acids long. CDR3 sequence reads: CASRADSTDTQYF. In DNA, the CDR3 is TGCGCCAGCAGAGCGGACAGTACAGATACGCAGTATTTT.

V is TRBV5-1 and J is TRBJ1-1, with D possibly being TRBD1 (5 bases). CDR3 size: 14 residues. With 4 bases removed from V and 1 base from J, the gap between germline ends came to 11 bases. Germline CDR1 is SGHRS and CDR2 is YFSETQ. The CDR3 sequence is CASSPQATNTEAFF. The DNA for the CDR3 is TGCGCCAGCAGCCCACAGGCGACGAACACTGAAGCTTTCTTT.

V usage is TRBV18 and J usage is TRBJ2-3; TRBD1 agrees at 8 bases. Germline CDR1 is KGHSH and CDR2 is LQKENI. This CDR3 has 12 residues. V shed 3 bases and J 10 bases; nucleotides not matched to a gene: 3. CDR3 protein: CASSPGQEAQYF. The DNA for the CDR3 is TGTGCCAGCTCACCGGGACAGGAGGCGCAGTATTTT. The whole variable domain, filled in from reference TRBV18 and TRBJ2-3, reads NAGVMQNPRHLVRRRGQEARLRCSPMKGHSHVYWYRQLPEEGLKFMVYLQKENIIDESGMPKERFSAEFPKEGPSILRIQQVVRGDSAAYFCASSPGQEAQYFGPGTRLTVL.

The CDR3: CASSPGQGILQPQHF. CDR3 bases: TGTGCCAGCAGTCCCGGACAGGGGATTCTTCAGCCCCAGCATTTT. The chain links TRBV27 to TRBJ1-5; TRBD1 aligns across 9 bases. Per the germline V gene, CDR1 is MNHEY and CDR2 is SMNVEV (reference sequence). This CDR3 has 15 amino acids. Losses at the gene ends were 5 bases for V and 6 bases for J; bases not matched to a gene: 8.

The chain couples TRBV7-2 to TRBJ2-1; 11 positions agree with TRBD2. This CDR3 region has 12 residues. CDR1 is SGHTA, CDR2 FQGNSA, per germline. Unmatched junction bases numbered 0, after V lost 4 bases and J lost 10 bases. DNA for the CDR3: TGTGCCAGCAGCTCTAGCGGGGGGGAGCAGTTCTTC. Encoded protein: CASSSSGGEQFF.